One sample yielded the 25 T cell receptor beta chains listed below, sequenced in a study of OX40 agonist ivuxolimab in advanced cancers. Sequencing was performed with immunoSEQ multiplex PCR; in TCRdb, only in-frame clones are kept and a portion is missing. The repertoire consists of approximately 89,000 clones, with roughly nine tenths occurring once and the leading ten covering roughly 0.5%. The sample in question was CD4+ or CD8+ T cells sorted from blood, obtained in a trial of the OX40 agonist ivuxolimab. The receptor source for this set is an adult with an advanced solid tumor such as melanoma, head and neck, liver or kidney cancer.

The J gene is TRBJ2-5, the V gene TRBV27; a weak D match, TRBD2 (7 bases). In germline, CDR1 is MNHEY, CDR2 SMNVEV (reference sequence). The CDR3 covers 14 residues. Trimming cost V 4 bases and J 4 bases, with 13 bases left between them. The CDR3 DNA reads TGTGCCAGCAGTTCGGGGAGGGGGGGAGAGACCCAGTACTTC. Its protein product is CASSSGRGGETQYF.

This sequence joins TRBV4-3 and TRBJ1-4; weak D call: TRBD1 (5 bases). CDR1 LGHNA and CDR2 YSLEER come from the germline V gene. This CDR3 is 15 amino acids long. The V end lost 4 bases, the J end lost 7 bases, and 16 bases lay between the germline ends. CDR3: CASSLMGQSSEKLFF. The CDR3 nucleotides are TGCGCCAGCAGCCTCATGGGGCAGAGTAGTGAAAAACTGTTTTTT.

The sample holds one count of this clone. This sequence joins TRBV6-6 and TRBJ2-1; 11 positions agree with TRBD1. The CDR3 spans 15 residues. Germline values: CDR1 MNHNY, CDR2 SVGAGI (reference sequence). V shed 5 bases, J shed 6 bases, and the junction held 6 bases outside the gene matches. Here the CDR3 reads CASSIAGTGGNEQFF. CDR3 in DNA: TGTGCCAGCAGTATCGCCGGGACAGGGGGCAATGAGCAGTTCTTC.

The rearrangement uses TRBV6-6 and TRBJ1-2; 10 nucleotides align to TRBD1. The junction had 12 bases not matched to a gene; V was cut back by 5 bases and J by 6 bases. The CDR3 is 16 amino acids. Looked up from germline, CDR1 is MNHNY and CDR2 is SVGAGI (reference sequence). The CDR3, as DNA: TGTGCCAGCAGTCAAACCCCGACAGGGGGCGTGAATGGCTACACCTTC. Translated, it gives CASSQTPTGGVNGYTF.

The chain combines TRBV7-8 with TRBJ1-1; no firm D call. Germline CDR1 reads SGHVS; CDR2 reads FQNEAQ. The CDR3 is made up of 14 amino acids. Deletions cut 5 bases from V and 10 bases from J, with 20 bases between. The CDR3 sequence: CASSLVGLRGTAFF. CDR3 DNA sequence: TGTGCCAGCAGCCTTGTCGGGTTACGAGGTACAGCTTTCTTT.

The chain has TRBV6-1 and TRBJ1-4; tentative D call: TRBD1 (5 bases). The length of the CDR3 is 14 residues. V was cut by 11 bases and J by 5 bases, with 18 bases left in between. Germline assignment: CDR1 MNHNS and CDR2 SASEGT. Written as DNA, the CDR3 is TGTGCCGGGCGGAGGTCAGGGAGAAATGAAAAACTGTTTTTT. This translates into CAGRRSGRNEKLFF.

The chain recombines TRBV14 with TRBJ1-2; D is unresolved. The CDR3 contains 16 residues. V lost 0 bases and J lost 5, with 16 bases in between. Germline V gene lookup returns CDR1 SGHDN and CDR2 FVKESK. DNA of the CDR3: TGTGCCAGCAGCCAAGATAGGACGTTCGGGCGGTATGGCTACACCTTC. Residues: CASSQDRTFGRYGYTF. The variable domain in full, with the rest retrieved from reference TRBV14 and TRBJ1-2, is EAGVTQFPSHSVIEKGQTVTLRCDPISGHDNLYWYRRVMGKEIKFLLHFVKESKQDESGMPNNRFLAERTGGTYSTLKVQPAELEDSGVYFCASSQDRTFGRYGYTFGSGTRLTVV.

In nucleotides, the CDR3 is TGTGCCAGCTCACCACCGGGACCTGGGGAGACCCAGTACTTC. Translating gives CASSPPGPGETQYF. The rearrangement uses TRBV18 and TRBJ2-5; tentatively, D is TRBD1 or TRBD2 (5 bases each). The length of the CDR3 is 14 residues. V lost 0 bases and J 5 bases, leaving 10 bases between the germline ends. Germline loops: CDR1 KGHSH, CDR2 LQKENI.

The rearrangement links TRBV19 to TRBJ2-2; D remains unclear. The V end lost 4 bases, the J end lost 4 bases, and 4 bases lay between the germline ends. The CDR3 is 12 residues long. The germline CDR1 and CDR2 sequences are LNHDA and SQIVND (reference sequence). For the CDR3, the DNA is TGTGCCAGTAGTACATTCACCGGGGAGCTGTTTTTT. The encoded protein is CASSTFTGELFF.

V gene TRBV19 combines with J gene TRBJ1-2; a possible D gene is TRBD1 (6 bases). From germline, CDR1 is LNHDA and CDR2 SQIVND (reference sequence). Trimming took 4 bases from V and 3 from J, leaving 12 bases between them. There are 14 residues in the CDR3. The CDR3 is CASSTAGGDYGYTF. CDR3 sequence (DNA): TGTGCCAGTAGTACCGCCGGGGGCGACTATGGCTACACCTTC.

In the case of this clone: In this CDR3 the conserved last residue, phenylalanine or tryptophan, is missing, so a read error is likely. The chain uses TRBV7-9 and TRBJ1-6, with D perhaps matching TRBD1 (5 bases). Trimming shortened V by 5 bases and J by 9 bases, and 14 bases separated the two germline ends. CDR1 is SEHNR and CDR2 is FQNEAQ in the germline V gene (reference sequence). This CDR3 comprises 14 residues. Here the CDR3 DNA reads TGTGCCAGCAGCCGGGAAGGGGCAAGTTCACCCCTCCACCTT. Protein product: CASSREGASSPLHL.

V gene TRBV5-1 combines with J gene TRBJ2-4, with D possibly being TRBD2 (5 bases). This CDR3 has 14 amino acids. V dropped 6 bases and J dropped 6 bases, with 16 bases sitting between them. Germline CDR1 is SGHRS and CDR2 is YFSETQ. In DNA form, the CDR3 reads TGCGCCAGCAAAATAGATGGGAGTTCAAACATTCAGTACTTC. Amino acids: CASKIDGSSNIQYF. Variable domain in full (rest from reference TRBV5-1 and TRBJ2-4): KAGVTQTPRYLIKTRGQQVTLSCSPISGHRSVSWYQQTPGQGLQFLFEYFSETQRNKGNFPGRFSGRQFSNSRSEMNVSTLELGDSALYLCASKIDGSSNIQYFGAGTRLSVL.

The V call is TRBV29-1, the J call TRBJ2-3; 7 nucleotides match TRBD2. V lost 1 base, J lost 0 bases, and 16 bases stayed unmatched. Germline assignment: CDR1 SQVTM and CDR2 ANQGSEA. The CDR3 covers 19 residues. CDR3 sequence (DNA): TGCAGCGTTGAAGGAATGGGAGGACTAGGCTGGACGAGCACAGATACGCAGTATTTT. Translation gives CSVEGMGGLGWTSTDTQYF.

In its sample, this clone was seen once. The V call is TRBV28, the J call TRBJ2-7; 8 bases agree with TRBD1. The DNA end favors TRBJ2-5, so the J call may be wrong. The CDR3 contains 14 residues. Germline values: CDR1 MDHEN, CDR2 SYDVKM. CDR3 protein: CASSPWTGRETQYF. In DNA form, the CDR3 reads TGTGCCAGCAGTCCCTGGACAGGGAGAGAGACCCAGTACTTC.

This clone is a singleton in its sample. For the CDR3, the DNA is TGTGCCAGCAGCTTAGAGTTAGCCAATGAGCAGTTCTTC. The encoded protein is CASSLELANEQFF. This chain connects TRBV11-2 to TRBJ2-1, with D uncertain. The germline V and J ends were trimmed by 0 bases and 6 bases, with 6 bases remaining between them. The germline V gene encodes CDR1 SGHAT and CDR2 FQNNGV. CDR3 length: 13 residues.

The chain uses TRBV11-3 and TRBJ2-3; 10 positions agree with TRBD1. The ends lost 4 bases at V and 6 bases at J; junction bases unmatched: 13. This CDR3 spans 17 amino acids. Per germline, CDR1 SGHNT and CDR2 YENEEA. CDR3 sequence (DNA): TGTGCCAGCAGCTCGCCCGGGCGGGGACAGGGGAAGGATACGCAGTATTTT. As protein: CASSSPGRGQGKDTQYF.

The chain links TRBV11-2 to TRBJ2-1, with TRBD1 as a possible D gene (6 bases). The CDR3 runs to 15 residues. V lost 6 bases, J lost 2 bases, and 14 bases lay in between. CDR1 and CDR2 from the germline V gene are SGHAT and FQNNGV. The CDR3 coding sequence is TGTGCCAGCAGGCCGGGACAATCCACCTACAATGAGCAGTTCTTC. It encodes CASRPGQSTYNEQFF.

The chain uses TRBV5-4 and TRBJ2-2; perhaps TRBD1 as D (6 bases). Trimming removed 4 bases at V and 6 bases at J, with 13 bases between. Germline CDR1 SGHNT, CDR2 YYREEE (reference sequence). This CDR3 has 14 residues. The CDR3 region has the DNA TGTGCCAGCAGCCAGACAGGATCCCCCGGGGAGCTGTTTTTT. Translating gives CASSQTGSPGELFF.

The rearrangement uses TRBV7-2 and TRBJ2-7, with 11 bases lining up with TRBD2. The CDR3 consists of 15 residues. Trimming removed 2 bases from V and 3 bases from J; junction bases left unmatched: 3. The germline V gene encodes CDR1 SGHTA and CDR2 FQGNSA. The CDR3: CASSLSLAGGYEQYF. The CDR3 DNA is TGTGCCAGCAGCTTAAGCCTAGCGGGGGGCTACGAGCAGTACTTC. Full variable domain (rest looked up from reference TRBV7-2 and TRBJ2-7): GAGVSQSPSNKVTEKGKDVELRCDPISGHTALYWYRQSLGQGLEFLIYFQGNSAPDKSGLPSDRFSAERTGGSVSTLTIQRTQQEDSAVYLCASSLSLAGGYEQYFGPGTRLTVT.

As to this clone: Likely a read error: the CDR3 ends without its conserved phenylalanine or tryptophan. The rearrangement uses TRBV10-1 and TRBJ1-6; maybe TRBD1 (5 bases). This CDR3 has 19 amino acids. Trimming left V 8 bases short and J 0 bases short, with 23 bases between. CDR1 is WNHNN, CDR2 SYGVQD, per germline (reference sequence). The CDR3 here is CASRNRQLLVFSYNSPLHL. Here the CDR3 DNA reads TGCGCCAGCCGTAATCGACAGTTGCTCGTATTCTCCTATAATTCACCCCTCCACCTT.

This clone was seen a few times. This is likely a read error, given that the CDR3 carries no conserved phenylalanine or tryptophan at its end. The J gene is TRBJ1-6, the V gene TRBV9; D gene ambiguous. V was shortened by 0 bases and J by 7 bases, with 5 bases between the two germline ends. The CDR3 consists of 13 residues. Germline values: CDR1 SGDLS, CDR2 YYNGEE. In nucleotides, the CDR3 is TGTGCCAGCAGCGTAGTGCCCAATTCACCCCTCCACCTT. Translated, it gives CASSVVPNSPLHL.

The chain joins TRBV21-1 to TRBJ1-4; no DNA check was done on the table's D call, TRBD1. TRBV21-1 is assigned pseudogene status. The CDR3 spans 18 residues. CDR3 sequence reads: CARALGRAFRPTNEKLFF. The CDR3 region has the DNA TGTGCCCGAGCTCTGGGCAGGGCCTTTCGTCCAACTAATGAAAAACTGTTTTTT.

The V call is TRBV9, the J call TRBJ2-3; D call uncertain. This CDR3 contains 15 residues. Germline V gene data show CDR1 as SGDLS and CDR2 as YYNGEE. Trimming shortened V by 3 bases and J by 1 base, and 12 bases separated the two germline ends. CDR3 coding DNA: TGTGCCAGCAGCGCGTGGGGTCCGGGCACAGATACGCAGTATTTT. It encodes CASSAWGPGTDTQYF.

This clone appeared a few times. The chain employs TRBV7-3 and TRBJ1-1, with D possibly being TRBD1 (5 bases). The CDR3 length is 12 residues. Trimming removed 3 bases from V and 5 bases from J, with 7 bases in between. Germline CDR1 and CDR2: SGHTA and FQGTGA. CDR3 DNA: TGTGCCAGCAGCTTCCCAGGGACTGAAGCTTTCTTT. Its translation: CASSFPGTEAFF.

This clone has only a few counts. This chain joins TRBV28 and TRBJ2-5; tentatively, D is TRBD1 (6 bases). Germline lookup yields CDR1 MDHEN and CDR2 SYDVKM. This CDR3 comprises 13 residues. V dropped 5 bases and J dropped 7 bases, with 14 bases sitting between them. The CDR3 bases are TGTGCCAGCAGTCCCAGGGACATAGGGACCCAGTACTTC. It yields the protein CASSPRDIGTQYF.